This passage covers 28 T cell receptor beta chains from one sample sequenced in a study of early T cells in non-severe SARS-CoV-2 infection. TCRdb re-analysed the 5' RACE reads in MiXCR, keeping a single row per CDR3 protein. The sample yields approximately 77,000 distinct CDR3 sequences, 10% to 15% seen once. Sequences were derived from whole blood, sampled at baseline. All receptors derive from an adult who was a healthcare worker with PCR-confirmed SARS-CoV-2 infection or an uninfected control (not recorded which). The donor label of this sample is uncertain.

This clonotype was counted many times. The gene calls are TRBV20-1 and TRBJ1-4; a possible D gene is TRBD1 (5 bases). The CDR3 runs to 12 residues. Germline CDR1 is DFQATT and CDR2 is SNEGSKA (reference sequence). V was clipped by 1 base and J by 10 bases, with 10 bases between them. The CDR3 DNA follows: TGCAGTGCTAGAGCAAACGGGGCAAAACTGTTTTTT. It encodes CSARANGAKLFF.

This clonotype was found a few times. The chain has TRBV12-3 or TRBV12-4 and TRBJ2-7, with 7 bases matching TRBD2. The CDR3 extends over 20 amino acids. V gave up 5 bases and J gave up 3 bases; unmatched junction bases: 25. CDR3 amino acids: CASSPGLPLYSYERGYEQYF. The CDR3 DNA follows: TGTGCCAGCAGTCCGGGACTACCATTGTATTCCTACGAGCGAGGCTACGAGCAGTACTTC.

The rearrangement joins TRBV2 to TRBJ2-1, with a possible D match to TRBD2 (6 bases). Per the germline V gene, CDR1 is SNHLY and CDR2 is FYNNEI. The CDR3 has 17 residues. Trimming removed 6 bases from V and 5 bases from J, with 23 bases in between. The DNA of the CDR3 is TGTGCCAGCAGCGAGGCCCTTAGGTCCGGACTACACAATGAGCAGTTCTTC. Its protein product is CASSEALRSGLHNEQFF.

Within the sample, this clonotype is medium-sized. This chain connects TRBV27 to TRBJ2-2; the D gene is possibly TRBD2 (5 bases). In germline, CDR1 is MNHEY, CDR2 SMNVEV (reference sequence). The V end was cut by 3 bases, the J end by 6 bases, with 11 bases between. The CDR3 contains 14 residues. CDR3 protein: CASSFSGIPGELFF. For the CDR3, the DNA is TGTGCCAGCAGTTTTTCGGGGATCCCCGGGGAGCTGTTTTTT.

A few counts support this clonotype. The chain recombines TRBV27 with TRBJ2-1; 11 bases align to TRBD1. The CDR3 sequence is 17 residues long. Germline CDR1 MNHEY, CDR2 SMNVEV (reference sequence). With V trimmed by 7 bases and J by 6 bases, 14 bases remained unmatched. This chain's CDR3 is CASTVLWTGGEVNEQFF. Here the CDR3 DNA reads TGTGCCAGCACCGTACTCTGGACAGGGGGCGAGGTCAATGAGCAGTTCTTC.

CDR3 region: CASGGLENEQFF. The DNA for the CDR3 is TGTGCTAGTGGAGGACTAGAGAATGAGCAGTTCTTC. This rearrangement joins TRBV12-5 to TRBJ2-1; 7 bases are a match to TRBD2. Germline V gene data show CDR1 as LGHNT and CDR2 as FRNRAP. V lost 6 bases, J lost 7 bases, and 3 bases stayed unmatched. CDR3 size: 12 residues.

This clonotype was seen only a few times. The CDR3 here is CASRTRGQGATEAFF. The CDR3 region has the DNA TGTGCCAGCCGAACCCGGGGACAGGGGGCGACTGAAGCTTTCTTT. The V gene is TRBV25-1, the J gene TRBJ1-1; the match to TRBD1 covers 12 bases. The germline CDR1 and CDR2 sequences are MGHDK and SYGVNS. V shed 8 bases and J 5 bases; nucleotides not matched to a gene: 9. The length of the CDR3 is 15 residues.

This clonotype was observed many times. The chain combines TRBV6-6 with TRBJ1-1; D is undetermined. The CDR3 extends over 13 amino acids. Trimming stripped 2 bases from V and 9 bases from J, with 13 bases between. Germline V gives CDR1 MNHNY, CDR2 SVGAGI (reference sequence). Here the CDR3 DNA reads TGTGCCAGCAGTTACAACCCGTTGTCGCAAGCTTTCTTT. Protein: CASSYNPLSQAFF.

This clonotype was found many times. The chain recombines TRBV9 with TRBJ2-5; D is possibly TRBD2 (6 bases). From germline, CDR1 is SGDLS and CDR2 YYNGEE. Trimming cost V 3 bases and J 5 bases, with 20 bases left between them. The length of the CDR3 is 16 residues. CDR3 nucleotides: TGTGCCAGCAGCGGCCTCCGGGACTGGGAGGATGAGACCCAGTACTTC. Translation gives CASSGLRDWEDETQYF.

Only a few counts were recorded for this clonotype. This rearrangement joins TRBV12-5 to TRBJ2-7; tentatively, D is TRBD1 (6 bases). The CDR3 extends over 12 amino acids. V shed 6 bases and J shed 4 bases, with 10 bases lying between them. Looked up from germline, CDR1 is LGHNT and CDR2 is FRNRAP. The CDR3 reads CASGDSPYEQYF. The CDR3 DNA follows: TGTGCTAGTGGGGACAGTCCTTACGAGCAGTACTTC.

This clonotype was seen at least ten times. The chain has TRBV4-2 and TRBJ2-1, with 9 bases matching TRBD1. Trimming removed 1 base from V and 8 bases from J; junction bases left unmatched: 6. From germline, CDR1 is LGHNA and CDR2 YNFKEQ. The CDR3 runs to 15 residues. CDR3 protein: CASSQGQGEVDEQFF. The CDR3 DNA sequence: TGTGCCAGCAGCCAAGGACAGGGGGAGGTGGATGAGCAGTTCTTC.

V is TRBV20-1 and J is TRBJ2-5; D not certain. The CDR3 is 14 amino acids. The germline V gene encodes CDR1 DFQATT and CDR2 SNEGSKA (reference sequence). The V end lost 5 bases, the J end lost 12 bases, and 25 bases lay between the germline ends. CDR3 in amino acids: CSASPRGGRQAKYF. CDR3 bases: TGCAGTGCTTCCCCCCGCGGTGGTAGACAAGCGAAGTACTTC.

The chain joins TRBV16 to TRBJ2-3; 9 bases line up with TRBD1. The length of the CDR3 is 15 residues. Germline CDR1 KGHSY, CDR2 FQNENV. V trimming: 5 bases; J trimming: 5 bases; junction bases outside the gene matches: 8. This chain's CDR3 is CASSVTGGAVDTQYF. The CDR3 nucleotides read TGTGCCAGCAGCGTTACAGGGGGCGCAGTAGATACGCAGTATTTT.

This clonotype occurred a few times. The V call is TRBV21-1, the J call TRBJ1-1. TRBV21-1 corresponds to a pseudogene. The CDR3 totals 15 residues. The CDR3 coding sequence is TGTGCCAGCAGCAAAGCCGGGGTTTTGAACACTGAAGCTTTCTTT. Translated, it gives CASSKAGVLNTEAFF.

This clonotype was counted only a few times. The V gene is TRBV21-1, the J gene TRBJ2-7. TRBV21-1 is a pseudogene. The CDR3 is 13 residues long. CDR3 coding DNA: TGTGCCAGCAGTGCGGTGCTGGCCTACGAGCAGTACTTC. Translating gives CASSAVLAYEQYF.

The chain employs TRBV6-2 or TRBV6-3 and TRBJ1-1; 9 positions agree with TRBD1. Germline trimming cut 5 bases from V and 1 base from J; bases unmatched to any gene: 5. The CDR3 totals 15 residues. Germline loops: CDR1 MNHEY, CDR2 SVGEGT. In DNA form, the CDR3 reads TGTGCCAGCAGTCGAAACAGGGGGCAGAACACTGAAGCTTTCTTT. As protein: CASSRNRGQNTEAFF.

V usage is TRBV3-1 and J usage is TRBJ2-7, with a possible D match to TRBD2 (7 bases). CDR1 LGHDT and CDR2 YNNKEL come from the germline V gene (reference sequence). With 3 bases removed from V and 5 bases from J, the gap between germline ends came to 14 bases. The CDR3 is made up of 14 amino acids. The CDR3 region is CASSQGGGNHEQYF. As DNA, the CDR3 is TGTGCCAGCAGCCAGGGAGGGGGTAACCACGAGCAGTACTTC.

This clonotype was counted a single time. The V and J genes are TRBV3-1 and TRBJ2-7; 7 bases match TRBD2. The CDR3 has 14 amino acids. Germline V gives CDR1 LGHDT, CDR2 YNNKEL (reference sequence). V trimming: 3 bases; J trimming: 2 bases; junction bases outside the gene matches: 4. DNA of the CDR3: TGTGCCAGCAGCCAGCTCGGACTAGCCTACGAGCAGTACTTC. This sequence encodes CASSQLGLAYEQYF.

This chain joins TRBV7-8 and TRBJ1-1, with a tentative D call TRBD1 (5 bases). The length of the CDR3 is 14 residues. Trimming took off 5 bases at V and 1 base at J, with 11 bases between the two ends. Germline CDR1 is SGHVS and CDR2 is FQNEAQ. The CDR3 DNA reads as TGTGCCAGCAGCCACGGCGGGGGGAACACTGAAGCTTTCTTT. Its protein product is CASSHGGGNTEAFF.

The gene calls are TRBV7-9 and TRBJ2-3; 10 bases agree with TRBD1. The V gene end was trimmed by 8 bases and the J gene end by 2 bases; junction bases not matched to a gene: 10. The CDR3 runs 16 residues. Germline CDR1 SEHNR, CDR2 FQNEAQ (reference sequence). The CDR3 DNA sequence: TGTGCCAGCCGAAGACCGGGACAGGGGACCACAGATACGCAGTATTTT. Its protein is CASRRPGQGTTDTQYF.

This clonotype turned up a few times. The V call is TRBV7-2, the J call TRBJ2-5; no reliable D call. The CDR3 loop spans 13 amino acids. CDR1 and CDR2 (germline): SGHTA, FQGNSA. V dropped 5 bases and J dropped 3 bases, with 10 bases sitting between them. The CDR3 spells CASSPSREETQYF. DNA for the CDR3: TGTGCCAGCAGCCCCTCACGGGAAGAGACCCAGTACTTC.

The gene calls are TRBV10-3 and TRBJ2-7, with 9 nucleotides matching TRBD2. This CDR3 comprises 13 residues. From germline, CDR1 is ENHRY and CDR2 SYGVKD. V lost 11 bases, J lost 2 bases, and 7 bases stayed unmatched. CDR3 loop: CAPETSGPYEQYF. DNA for the CDR3: TGTGCCCCCGAGACTAGCGGACCCTACGAGCAGTACTTC.

This clonotype was detected a few times. The chain couples TRBV10-3 to TRBJ2-7; no clear D. The V gene lost 0 bases and the J gene lost 2 bases, with 5 bases spanning the gap. Per the germline V gene, CDR1 is ENHRY and CDR2 is SYGVKD. This CDR3 spans 13 amino acids. CDR3 protein: CAISESVTYEQYF. CDR3 in DNA: TGTGCCATCAGTGAGTCAGTGACCTACGAGCAGTACTTC.

This clonotype was observed a handful of times. CDR3 nucleotides: TGCAGCGTTGTGTGGGATCGCACCGGGGAGCTGTTTTTT. This codes for CSVVWDRTGELFF. The chain combines TRBV29-1 with TRBJ2-2; D is ambiguous. The germline V gene has CDR1 SQVTM and CDR2 ANQGSEA. The V gene lost 4 bases and the J gene lost 4 bases, with 10 bases spanning the gap. CDR3 length equals 13 residues.

A few counts support this clonotype. The rearrangement links TRBV29-1 to TRBJ1-2; D unclear. The CDR3 extends over 11 amino acids. Germline assignment: CDR1 SQVTM and CDR2 ANQGSEA. The germline V and J ends were trimmed by 4 bases and 8 bases, with 11 bases remaining between them. CDR3 DNA sequence: TGCAGCGTTGGGCGAGCAAGCGGCTACACCTTC. Residues: CSVGRASGYTF.

This clonotype turned up a few times. Here the CDR3 reads CASSPGGPETQYF. The DNA of the CDR3 is TGCGCCAGCAGCCCCGGGGGCCCAGAGACCCAGTACTTC. V gene TRBV10-1 combines with J gene TRBJ2-5; D tentatively fits TRBD1 or TRBD2 (6 bases each). CDR1 WNHNN and CDR2 SYGVQD come from the germline V gene (reference sequence). The length of the CDR3 is 13 residues. Between the trimmed V and J ends, which lost 6 bases and 4 bases, there was a span of 12 bases.

The chain employs TRBV20-1 and TRBJ2-7, with D tentatively TRBD1 (6 bases). V lost 6 bases to trimming and J lost 4 bases, with 10 bases between them. This CDR3 comprises 11 residues. Germline lookup yields CDR1 DFQATT and CDR2 SNEGSKA (reference sequence). DNA for the CDR3: TGCAGTGCCCCGGACAGATACGAGCAGTACTTC. Translating gives CSAPDRYEQYF.

The chain combines TRBV2 with TRBJ2-5, with 10 bases that match TRBD2. Germline V CDR1 and CDR2: SNHLY, FYNNEI. V lost 1 base, J lost 1 base, and 3 bases stayed unmatched. The CDR3 spans 16 residues. The CDR3 nucleotides read TGTGCCAGCAGTGAAGGGCTAGCGGGGGCCCAAGAGACCCAGTACTTC. Translation: CASSEGLAGAQETQYF.